These 27 T cell receptor beta chains share one sample of origin, sequenced in a study of T cell responses to AZD1222 COVID-19 vaccine. Sequenced by immunoSEQ multiplex PCR; TCRdb stores in-frame clones only, minus some. The sample consists of tens of thousands of clones, around 90% of them appearing once. The source was peripheral blood, collected on day 0 of AZD1222 vaccination. The receptor set was obtained from an adult in good health.

The chain links TRBV2 to TRBJ2-7, with a possible D match to TRBD2 (5 bases). V was clipped by 6 bases and J by 2 bases, with 14 bases between them. This CDR3 has 14 amino acids. Germline V CDR1 and CDR2: SNHLY, FYNNEI. The CDR3 DNA follows: TGTGCCAGCAGACTATCTCTACTAGCCTACGAGCAGTACTTC. It codes for CASRLSLLAYEQYF.

The chain employs TRBV11-2 and TRBJ2-2; either TRBD1 or TRBD2 may supply D (6 bases each). Germline CDR1 SGHAT, CDR2 FQNNGV. The CDR3 has 14 amino acids. Trimming removed 8 bases from V and 3 bases from J, with 13 bases in between. The CDR3 protein is CASAGGGYTGELFF. The CDR3 bases are TGTGCCAGCGCTGGAGGGGGGTACACCGGGGAGCTGTTTTTT. The entire variable domain, with the rest obtained from reference TRBV11-2 and TRBJ2-2, is as follows: EAGVAQSPRYKIIEKRQSVAFWCNPISGHATLYWYQQILGQGPKLLIQFQNNGVVDDSQLPKDRFSAERLKGVDSTLKIQPAKLEDSAVYLCASAGGGYTGELFFGEGSRLTVL.

V and J are TRBV5-1 and TRBJ1-1, with TRBD1 identical over 10 bases. The CDR3 loop spans 14 amino acids. Trimming cost V 5 bases and J 1 base; bases outside gene matches: 2. The germline V gene has CDR1 SGHRS and CDR2 YFSETQ. This chain's CDR3 is CASRGQGENTEAFF. The DNA for the CDR3 is TGCGCCAGCAGAGGACAGGGGGAGAACACTGAAGCTTTCTTT.

The chain recombines TRBV6-6 with TRBJ2-1, with 8 bases identical to TRBD1. J was trimmed by 7 bases and V by 6 bases; bases with no gene match: 14. The CDR3 spans 16 residues. CDR1 and CDR2 (germline): MNHNY, SVGAGI (reference sequence). The CDR3 sequence is CASSSIDRGSGNEQFF. The DNA of the CDR3 is TGTGCCAGCAGCTCAATAGACAGGGGTTCTGGAAATGAGCAGTTCTTC.

This chain links TRBV2 with TRBJ1-2; 9 nucleotides align to TRBD1. V shed 3 bases, J shed 0 bases, and the junction held 11 bases outside the gene matches. This CDR3 is 18 amino acids long. Germline V CDR1 and CDR2: SNHLY, FYNNEI. The CDR3 sequence: CASSDAGGQGTSNYGYTF. The CDR3 DNA is TGTGCCAGCAGTGATGCCGGAGGACAGGGGACGTCTAACTATGGCTACACCTTC.

As for this clone: This specimen includes other DNA sequences encoding the same CDR3. The V call is TRBV6-1, the J call TRBJ2-5; 12 bases align to TRBD2. Germline V CDR1 and CDR2: MNHNS, SASEGT. The CDR3 runs to 15 residues. V lost 2 bases and J lost 2; bases outside the gene matches: 0. The CDR3 nucleotides read TGTGCCAGCAGTGAACTAGCGGGGGGGCAAGAGACCCAGTACTTC. Protein product: CASSELAGGQETQYF.

The chain combines TRBV29-1 with TRBJ1-2; D gene unclear. CDR3 size: 14 residues. The germline V gene has CDR1 SQVTM and CDR2 ANQGSEA. Trimming cost V 7 bases and J 4 bases, with 19 bases left between them. The CDR3 reads CSDQALRHTYGYTF. In DNA, the CDR3 is TGCAGCGATCAAGCCCTGAGACATACCTATGGCTACACCTTC.

The chain employs TRBV10-3 and TRBJ2-7; D might be TRBD1 (6 bases). V shed 2 bases and J shed 0 bases, with 8 bases lying between them. The CDR3 contains 14 residues. Germline lookup yields CDR1 ENHRY and CDR2 SYGVKD. CDR3 DNA sequence: TGTGCCATCAGTGAGGGACAGAGCTCCTACGAGCAGTACTTC. This codes for CAISEGQSSYEQYF.

The chain carries TRBV11-2 and TRBJ2-1, with unresolved D. The CDR3 is 15 residues long. Trimming stripped 5 bases from V and 4 bases from J, with 15 bases between. CDR1 SGHAT and CDR2 FQNNGV come from the germline V gene. CDR3 protein: CASSPDRLIYNEQFF. CDR3 DNA sequence: TGTGCCAGCAGCCCTGACCGGCTAATTTACAATGAGCAGTTCTTC.

The chain links TRBV6-5 to TRBJ1-1, with 8 bases fitting TRBD1. The germline CDR1 and CDR2 sequences are MNHEY and SVGAGI. V shed 5 bases, J shed 5 bases, and the junction held 7 bases outside the gene matches. The CDR3 totals 14 residues. The CDR3 region is CASSPTGGGTEAFF. In nucleotides, the CDR3 is TGTGCCAGCAGTCCTACAGGGGGAGGGACTGAAGCTTTCTTT.

J is TRBJ1-4 and V is TRBV6-5, with 7 bases matching TRBD1. Germline V gene data show CDR1 as MNHEY and CDR2 as SVGAGI. The J segment lost 4 bases and the V segment lost 4 bases, leaving 9 bases of the junction unmatched. The CDR3 consists of 16 residues. As DNA, the CDR3 is TGTGCCAGCAGTTTAACCAGGGGGTTAGTTAATGAAAAACTGTTTTTT. Translating it yields CASSLTRGLVNEKLFF.

J is TRBJ1-1 and V is TRBV6-4; D unresolved. V lost 2 bases to trimming and J lost 4 bases, with 8 bases between them. The CDR3 has 13 amino acids. The V gene's germline CDR1 is MRHNA and CDR2 SNTAGT. CDR3 bases: TGTGCCAGCAGTGACAGGGCAGGCACTGAAGCTTTCTTT. Its translation is CASSDRAGTEAFF.

V usage is TRBV28 and J usage is TRBJ2-3; TRBD1 matches at 10 bases. The CDR3 loop spans 15 amino acids. The trim removed 6 bases at V and 3 bases at J, leaving 6 bases unmatched. The germline gives CDR1 MDHEN, CDR2 SYDVKM. The CDR3 DNA follows: TGTGCCAGCAGGTCCGGGACAGGGGAAACAGATACGCAGTATTTT. Its protein is CASRSGTGETDTQYF.

The chain couples TRBV5-1 to TRBJ2-7; TRBD1 agrees at 12 bases. Germline V gene data show CDR1 as SGHRS and CDR2 as YFSETQ. The CDR3 has 15 amino acids. The J segment lost 7 bases and the V segment lost 3 bases, leaving 8 bases of the junction unmatched. In DNA form, the CDR3 reads TGCGCCAGCAGCTCCCAGGGACAGGGGGCGGGGGAGCAGTACTTC. Translation gives CASSSQGQGAGEQYF.

The rearrangement uses TRBV12-5 and TRBJ2-5; 8 positions match TRBD2. CDR1 is LGHNT and CDR2 is FRNRAP in the germline V gene. The CDR3 is made up of 17 amino acids. V shed 1 base and J 2 bases; nucleotides not matched to a gene: 9. CDR3 protein: CASGLGLAGLIQETQYF. The CDR3 DNA reads TGTGCTAGTGGTTTGGGTCTAGCGGGTCTTATACAAGAGACCCAGTACTTC.

The chain is built from TRBV11-3 and TRBJ1-1; 9 bases agree with TRBD1. CDR3 length: 17 residues. Trimming cost V 7 bases and J 1 base; bases outside gene matches: 13. The germline CDR1 and CDR2 sequences are SGHNT and YENEEA. The CDR3 sequence: CASILRQGVKGNTEAFF. CDR3 bases: TGTGCCAGCATCCTACGACAGGGGGTTAAGGGGAACACTGAAGCTTTCTTT.

This clone was recorded only once. The chain combines TRBV10-3 with TRBJ1-1, with 10 nucleotides matching TRBD1. CDR3 length: 14 residues. Losses at the gene ends were 6 bases for V and 8 bases for J; bases not matched to a gene: 9. CDR1 ENHRY and CDR2 SYGVKD come from the germline V gene. CDR3 coding DNA: TGTGCCATCAGGGACAGGGGGAGATTGGGGGAAGCTTTCTTT. It yields the protein CAIRDRGRLGEAFF.

V usage is TRBV5-1 and J usage is TRBJ1-4, with TRBD1 matching 7 bases. The V gene's germline CDR1 is SGHRS and CDR2 YFSETQ. The CDR3 runs 14 residues. V shed 4 bases, J shed 8 bases, and the junction held 8 bases outside the gene matches. The CDR3 here is CASSPTGDREKLFF. CDR3 in DNA: TGCGCCAGCAGCCCCACAGGGGACCGAGAAAAACTGTTTTTT.

This clone was seen a few times. The rearrangement links TRBV5-1 to TRBJ2-3, with 7 bases that match TRBD2. The CDR3 consists of 17 residues. V lost 5 bases to trimming and J lost 2 bases; unmatched junction nucleotides: 14. Germline V gene sequence: CDR1 SGHRS, CDR2 YFSETQ. The chain's CDR3 is CASRAIGASGYTDTQYF. CDR3 in DNA: TGCGCCAGCAGGGCTATTGGGGCTAGCGGTTACACAGATACGCAGTATTTT.

Judged by abundance, this clone is medium-sized (0.01 to 0.1%). The chain recombines TRBV7-2 with TRBJ1-1, with D uncertain. Germline V gene lookup returns CDR1 SGHTA and CDR2 FQGNSA. The germline V and J ends were trimmed by 1 base and 1 base, with 7 bases remaining between them. The CDR3 covers 14 residues. DNA for the CDR3: TGTGCCAGCAGCTTAGATCGGTGGAACACTGAAGCTTTCTTT. It encodes CASSLDRWNTEAFF.

In regard to this clone: One end of the junction does not line up with germline, which may come from a read error. The chain has TRBV12-3 or TRBV12-4 and TRBJ1-1, with 8 bases aligning to TRBD1. There are 13 residues in the CDR3. In DNA form, the CDR3 reads TGTGCCAGCAGCTTAGACAGGGGCACTGAAGCTTTCTTT. It yields the protein CASSLDRGTEAFF.

The V call is TRBV19, the J call TRBJ2-7, with 8 bases identical to TRBD2. Trimming cost V 6 bases and J 1 base; bases outside gene matches: 8. The length of the CDR3 is 15 residues. Germline CDR1 reads LNHDA; CDR2 reads SQIVND (reference sequence). The CDR3 spells CASSLLAEPSYEQYF. CDR3 bases: TGTGCCAGTAGCTTACTAGCGGAGCCTTCCTACGAGCAGTACTTC.

The rearrangement uses TRBV12-3 or TRBV12-4 and TRBJ2-7, with D tentatively TRBD1 (7 bases). Trimming took 2 bases from V and 6 from J, leaving 11 bases between them. CDR3 size: 13 residues. CDR3 bases: TGTGCCAGCAGTTTATCTCAGGGGGGCGAGCAGTACTTC. This sequence encodes CASSLSQGGEQYF.

The chain employs TRBV4-2 and TRBJ1-1, with 9 positions matching TRBD1. The CDR3 contains 13 residues. Looked up from germline, CDR1 is LGHNA and CDR2 is YNFKEQ. Trimming at V came to 6 bases and at J to 11 bases, leaving 10 bases not matched to a gene. The CDR3 spells CASRGQGFNAAFF. DNA of the CDR3: TGTGCCAGCAGGGGACAGGGTTTCAATGCGGCTTTCTTT.

For the CDR3, the DNA is TGTGCCAGTAGTAGACGAGACCGGGATAATTCACCCCTCCACTTT. Translated: CASSRRDRDNSPLHF. This chain joins TRBV19 and TRBJ1-6; D ambiguous. Germline CDR1 reads LNHDA; CDR2 reads SQIVND (reference sequence). The CDR3 contains 15 residues. V lost 4 bases to trimming and J lost 5 bases, with 12 bases between them.

This clone has a single count. The chain is built from TRBV29-1 and TRBJ2-2; D gene ambiguous. The V gene's germline CDR1 is SQVTM and CDR2 ANQGSEA. This CDR3 comprises 12 residues. Trimming left V 4 bases short and J 1 base short, with 4 bases between. CDR3 in amino acids: CSVAVNTGELFF. The CDR3 DNA sequence: TGCAGCGTTGCAGTGAACACCGGGGAGCTGTTTTTT.

As DNA, the CDR3 is TGTGCCAGCAGTTACTCGTCTTTCGGGGAGGCCTACGAGCAGTACTTC. This gives the protein CASSYSSFGEAYEQYF. The genes are TRBV6-5 and TRBJ2-7, with D tentatively TRBD2 (6 bases). The ends were cut back, 0 bases at V and 2 bases at J, with 14 bases in the middle. Germline lookup yields CDR1 MNHEY and CDR2 SVGAGI. This CDR3 spans 16 amino acids.